This T cell receptor beta chain was sequenced during a study of shared clonotypes between healthy human individuals. General study findings and limits: Roughly 5% of naive CD4 clonotypes were common to a few donors.

When replicate PCRs were run on sorted subsets, they used roughly 0.2 ug DNA, about 30,000 T cell genomes. TCRdb's copy holds only in-frame clones and misses some; the assay was immunoSEQ multiplex PCR. The table records 2,100,000 or so clones, approximately 94% of them present only once. In regard to this clone: Its antigen is not known.

This clonotype originated in a man aged 18 to 35 in good health. Sequenced input: naive CD4+ T cells sorted from blood. The sample's subset: CD45RA+ positively selected.

The CDR3 nucleotides read TGTGCCAGCAGCAATTACTTCGCGGATACGCAGTATTTT. Its translation is CASSNYFADTQYF. The gene calls are TRBV5-6 and TRBJ2-3; D is undetermined. The CDR3 totals 13 residues. Germline assignment: CDR1 SGHDT and CDR2 YYEEEE. V was trimmed by 4 bases and J by 6 bases, leaving 12 bases between them.